This is a list of T cell receptor beta chains from one sample in a study of shared clonotypes between healthy human individuals. Repertoires were generated with immunoSEQ multiplex PCR, while TCRdb's copy carries only in-frame clones and drops some. The profile shows a few million clones, over 85% of them singletons. The sequencing sample was made of naive CD8+ T cells from PBMCs. The receptors shown here come from a man in his late teens or twenties in good health. Some clones in this sample may be carry-over from other donors' samples. CDR3s include the opening cysteine and the closing phenylalanine or tryptophan. A D gene is named only where the DNA matches it firmly. Where a row states a size, it is once, few, many or the class of an expanded clone; other rows omit it.

J gene: TRBJ2-3; D gene: .; clone size: .; V gene: TRBV25-1; CDR3 DNA: TGTGCCAGCTGGGGGGCAGGGAAAATAGGAGATACGCAGTATTTT; CDR3 protein: CASWGAGKIGDTQYF
J gene: TRBJ1-4; D gene: .; clone size: once; V gene: TRBV4-1; CDR3 DNA: TGCGCCAGCAGTCCTAGCTTGACTAATGAAAAACTGTTTTTT; CDR3 protein: CASSPSLTNEKLFF
J gene: TRBJ2-1; D gene: .; clone size: once; V gene: TRBV7-8; CDR3 DNA: TGTGCCAGCAGCTCCGGTAGGGGGGTTTCCTACAATGAGCAGTTCTTC; CDR3 protein: CASSSGRGVSYNEQFF
J gene: TRBJ2-1; D gene: TRBD2; clone size: .; V gene: TRBV5-4; CDR3 DNA: TGTGCCAGCAGCTACCGGACTAGCGACGATGAGCAGTTCTTC; CDR3 protein: CASSYRTSDDEQFF
J gene: TRBJ2-5; D gene: .; clone size: .; V gene: TRBV5-1; CDR3 DNA: TGCGCCAGCAGCTTGGTTCCTGGAGAGACCCAGTACTTC; CDR3 protein: CASSLVPGETQYF
J gene: TRBJ2-3; D gene: TRBD2; clone size: .; V gene: TRBV15; CDR3 DNA: TGTGCCACCAGCAGAGGGACTAGCGGGAGCGCAGATACGCAGTATTTT; CDR3 protein: CATSRGTSGSADTQYF
J gene: TRBJ2-1; D gene: TRBD2; clone size: .; V gene: TRBV14; CDR3 DNA: TGTGCCAGCAGCCAAGATGGTTCTAGCGGGAGTGAGAATGAGCAGTTCTTC; CDR3 protein: CASSQDGSSGSENEQFF
J gene: TRBJ2-1; D gene: .; clone size: .; V gene: TRBV6-5; CDR3 DNA: TGTGCCAGCAGTTACTTGGGATCCAGCTACAATGAGCAGTTCTTC; CDR3 protein: CASSYLGSSYNEQFF
J gene: TRBJ2-5; D gene: TRBD2; clone size: .; V gene: TRBV5-8; CDR3 DNA: TGTGCCAGCAGCTTGGCATCTAGCGGATGGGGGGAAAAGACCCAGTACTTC; CDR3 protein: CASSLASSGWGEKTQYF
J gene: TRBJ2-7; D gene: TRBD1; clone size: .; V gene: TRBV11-2; CDR3 DNA: TGTGCCAGCAGCACACGGACAGGGGTCGAGCAGTACTTC; CDR3 protein: CASSTRTGVEQYF
J gene: TRBJ2-1; D gene: .; clone size: .; V gene: TRBV4-1; CDR3 DNA: TGCGCCAGCAGCCAAGATTTGGAGAGTGCCCCGAATGAGCAGTTCTTC; CDR3 protein: CASSQDLESAPNEQFF
J gene: TRBJ2-1; D gene: .; clone size: .; V gene: TRBV15; CDR3 DNA: TGTGCCACCAGCAGCCACCGGGCCCGCTCCTACAATGAGCAGTTCTTC; CDR3 protein: CATSSHRARSYNEQFF
J gene: TRBJ1-4; D gene: .; clone size: .; V gene: TRBV2; CDR3 DNA: TGTGCCAGCCGACCGCGGGACACAACCATGGGTAATGAAAAACTGTTTTTT; CDR3 protein: CASRPRDTTMGNEKLFF
J gene: TRBJ2-7; D gene: .; clone size: .; V gene: TRBV6-5; CDR3 DNA: TGTGCCAGCAGTTACCCCGACTCCTACGAGCAGTACTTC; CDR3 protein: CASSYPDSYEQYF
J gene: TRBJ2-2; D gene: TRBD1; clone size: .; V gene: TRBV9; CDR3 DNA: TGTGCCAGCAGCGGGCAGGGGGCGTGGGCCGGGGAGCTGTTTTTT; CDR3 protein: CASSGQGAWAGELFF
J gene: TRBJ2-7; D gene: TRBD1; clone size: once; V gene: TRBV5-1; CDR3 DNA: TGCGCCAGCAGCTCGGGACAGGGGGCGTTGTACGAGCAGTACTTC; CDR3 protein: CASSSGQGALYEQYF
J gene: TRBJ1-1; D gene: .; clone size: .; V gene: TRBV4-1; CDR3 DNA: TGCGCCAGCAGCCAAGTCATGGGGTTAGTCACTGAAGCTTTCTTT; CDR3 protein: CASSQVMGLVTEAFF
J gene: TRBJ2-1; D gene: .; clone size: .; V gene: TRBV29-1; CDR3 DNA: TGCAGCGTTGAAGGGGATCGGGGTCCTGAGCAGTTCTTC; CDR3 protein: CSVEGDRGPEQFF
J gene: TRBJ1-5; D gene: .; clone size: .; V gene: TRBV28; CDR3 DNA: TGTGCCAGCAGTTTACGACGCCACCGGACAGCTATAGAAATCAACCACAATCAGCCCCAGCATTTT; CDR3 protein: CASSLRRHRTAIEINHNQPQHF
J gene: TRBJ2-1; D gene: .; clone size: .; V gene: TRBV11-2; CDR3 DNA: TGTGCCAGCAGCTTAGGGACTACCTACAATGAGCAGTTCTTC; CDR3 protein: CASSLGTTYNEQFF
J gene: TRBJ1-3; D gene: TRBD1; clone size: .; V gene: TRBV2; CDR3 DNA: TGTGCCAGCAGTCAACGCCTGACAGGGTCTGGAAACACCATATATTTT; CDR3 protein: CASSQRLTGSGNTIYF
J gene: TRBJ1-5; D gene: .; clone size: few; V gene: TRBV28; CDR3 DNA: TGTGCCAGCAGTTTGGGTCAGCCCCAGCATTTT; CDR3 protein: CASSLGQPQHF
J gene: TRBJ2-7; D gene: TRBD1; clone size: .; V gene: TRBV7-2; CDR3 DNA: TGTGCCAGCAGCTTAGCCGGGACAGGGGTAAAACAGAGCTCCTACGAGCAGTACTTC; CDR3 protein: CASSLAGTGVKQSSYEQYF
J gene: TRBJ1-1; D gene: .; clone size: .; V gene: TRBV11-2; CDR3 DNA: TGTGCCAGCAGCTTAGGTGGGGCGGCGGCTTTCTTT; CDR3 protein: CASSLGGAAAFF
J gene: TRBJ2-1; D gene: .; clone size: few; V gene: TRBV2; CDR3 DNA: TGTGCCAGCACGTCTGGAAGGGGCAATGAGCAGTTCTTC; CDR3 protein: CASTSGRGNEQFF
J gene: TRBJ2-5; D gene: .; clone size: .; V gene: TRBV2; CDR3 DNA: TGTGCCAGCAGGCCGCCCAGGTACCAAGAGACCCAGTACTTC; CDR3 protein: CASRPPRYQETQYF
J gene: TRBJ2-7; D gene: .; clone size: .; V gene: TRBV27; CDR3 DNA: TGTGCCAGCAGTTTAGGCCCCAGGGGGAGCGGGACCCGAGGCCTCGAGCAGTACTTC; CDR3 protein: CASSLGPRGSGTRGLEQYF
J gene: TRBJ1-2; D gene: .; clone size: .; V gene: TRBV19; CDR3 DNA: TGTGCCAGTAGGGGCCCCGGTGGGGACCCCCATGGCTACACCTTC; CDR3 protein: CASRGPGGDPHGYTF
J gene: TRBJ2-1; D gene: .; clone size: .; V gene: TRBV7-9; CDR3 DNA: TGTGCCAGCAGCGTTGCACAGGGCTCCTACAATGAGCAGTTCTTC; CDR3 protein: CASSVAQGSYNEQFF
J gene: TRBJ2-1; D gene: TRBD2; clone size: .; V gene: TRBV7-9; CDR3 DNA: TGTGCCAGCAGCCCCCGGGGGGGACTAGCGGGAAATGAGCAGTTCTTC; CDR3 protein: CASSPRGGLAGNEQFF
J gene: TRBJ2-1; D gene: TRBD1; clone size: .; V gene: TRBV19; CDR3 DNA: TGTGCCAGTAGTCTTCCGGGACAGGGGGTAAGAAGCTCCTACAATGAGCAGTTCTTC; CDR3 protein: CASSLPGQGVRSSYNEQFF
J gene: TRBJ2-1; D gene: TRBD2; clone size: once; V gene: TRBV15; CDR3 DNA: TGTGCCACCAGCAAAGAGGGGATAGCGGGAGGCAATGAGCAGTTCTTC; CDR3 protein: CATSKEGIAGGNEQFF
J gene: TRBJ1-2; D gene: .; clone size: .; V gene: TRBV7-9; CDR3 DNA: TGTGCCAGCAGCTTAGCGGGCAGCGTCTATGGCTACACCTTC; CDR3 protein: CASSLAGSVYGYTF
J gene: TRBJ2-7; D gene: .; clone size: .; V gene: TRBV19; CDR3 DNA: TGTGCCAGTAGTACGGACTCCTACGAGCAGTACTTC; CDR3 protein: CASSTDSYEQYF
J gene: TRBJ2-7; D gene: .; clone size: .; V gene: TRBV6-5; CDR3 DNA: TGTGCCAGCAGTTACTCTTCCCCAGCCTACGAGCAGTACTTC; CDR3 protein: CASSYSSPAYEQYF
J gene: TRBJ2-4; D gene: .; clone size: .; V gene: TRBV4-1; CDR3 DNA: TGCGCCAGCAGCCAAGTGAGGGTAGCCAAAAACATTCAGTACTTC; CDR3 protein: CASSQVRVAKNIQYF
J gene: TRBJ1-1; D gene: .; clone size: .; V gene: TRBV7-9; CDR3 DNA: TGTGCCAGCAGCTTCAGGACGGCGCCGAACACTGAAGCTTTCTTT; CDR3 protein: CASSFRTAPNTEAFF
J gene: TRBJ2-5; D gene: .; clone size: .; V gene: TRBV5-1; CDR3 DNA: TGCGCCAGCAGCTCCTGGGCCGGTGAGACCCAGTACTTC; CDR3 protein: CASSSWAGETQYF
J gene: TRBJ2-3; D gene: .; clone size: .; V gene: TRBV7-2; CDR3 DNA: TGTGCCAGCAGCTTAGATGACGGCCCAAGGATCTTCGCAGATACGCAGTATTTT; CDR3 protein: CASSLDDGPRIFADTQYF
J gene: TRBJ2-3; D gene: .; clone size: .; V gene: TRBV21-1; CDR3 DNA: TGTGCCAGCAGCAAAGCGGACACAGATACGCAGTATTTT; CDR3 protein: CASSKADTDTQYF
J gene: TRBJ2-7; D gene: .; clone size: .; V gene: TRBV10-2; CDR3 DNA: TGCGCCAGCAGTGAATGGAGGTCCGAGCAGTACTTC; CDR3 protein: CASSEWRSEQYF
J gene: TRBJ2-3; D gene: TRBD2; clone size: .; V gene: TRBV28; CDR3 DNA: TGTGCCAGCAGACAGGCGGGAGACACAGATACGCAGTATTTT; CDR3 protein: CASRQAGDTDTQYF
J gene: TRBJ1-6; D gene: .; clone size: .; V gene: TRBV6-6; CDR3 DNA: TGTGCCAGCAGTTACGAGGGATGGAATTCACCCCTCCACTTT; CDR3 protein: CASSYEGWNSPLHF
J gene: TRBJ2-5; D gene: TRBD1; clone size: .; V gene: TRBV7-3; CDR3 DNA: TGTGCCAGCAGCTCGACCCGGGACAGGGGGCTGGAGACCCAGTACTTC; CDR3 protein: CASSSTRDRGLETQYF
J gene: TRBJ2-7; D gene: TRBD2; clone size: .; V gene: TRBV19; CDR3 DNA: TGTGCCAGTAGTTCGGGACTAGCGGGACTCTACGAGCAGTACTTC; CDR3 protein: CASSSGLAGLYEQYF
J gene: TRBJ1-2; D gene: TRBD1; clone size: .; V gene: TRBV13; CDR3 DNA: TGTGCCAGCAGCCCAGGGACAGTATATGGCTACACCTTC; CDR3 protein: CASSPGTVYGYTF
J gene: TRBJ2-7; D gene: .; clone size: .; V gene: TRBV4-3; CDR3 DNA: TGCGCCAGCAGCCCCAGTGGGGAGGACTACGAGCAGTACTTC; CDR3 protein: CASSPSGEDYEQYF
J gene: TRBJ2-7; D gene: .; clone size: few; V gene: TRBV7-9; CDR3 DNA: TGTGCCAGCAGCCTACCACGGACGTACGAGCAGTACTTC; CDR3 protein: CASSLPRTYEQYF
J gene: TRBJ2-3; D gene: TRBD2; clone size: .; V gene: TRBV4-1; CDR3 DNA: TGCGCCAGCAGCCAGGGAGGCGGGAGGGCCCTCACGCAGTATTTT; CDR3 protein: CASSQGGGRALTQYF
J gene: TRBJ1-5; D gene: TRBD1; clone size: .; V gene: TRBV5-1; CDR3 DNA: TGCGCCAGCAGCTCCGGGACAGGGGTTCAGCCCCAGCATTTT; CDR3 protein: CASSSGTGVQPQHF
J gene: TRBJ1-2; D gene: .; clone size: once; V gene: TRBV19; CDR3 DNA: TGTGCCAGTAGTATCTCAGCAAATGGCTACACCTTC; CDR3 protein: CASSISANGYTF
J gene: TRBJ1-1; D gene: .; clone size: .; V gene: TRBV27; CDR3 DNA: TGTGCCAGCAGAATGGGCGGAGGGAACACTGAAGCTTTCTTT; CDR3 protein: CASRMGGGNTEAFF
J gene: TRBJ2-1; D gene: .; clone size: .; V gene: TRBV7-9; CDR3 DNA: TGTGCCATGGACCGTTTACCCTCCTACAATGAGCAGTTCTTC; CDR3 protein: CAMDRLPSYNEQFF